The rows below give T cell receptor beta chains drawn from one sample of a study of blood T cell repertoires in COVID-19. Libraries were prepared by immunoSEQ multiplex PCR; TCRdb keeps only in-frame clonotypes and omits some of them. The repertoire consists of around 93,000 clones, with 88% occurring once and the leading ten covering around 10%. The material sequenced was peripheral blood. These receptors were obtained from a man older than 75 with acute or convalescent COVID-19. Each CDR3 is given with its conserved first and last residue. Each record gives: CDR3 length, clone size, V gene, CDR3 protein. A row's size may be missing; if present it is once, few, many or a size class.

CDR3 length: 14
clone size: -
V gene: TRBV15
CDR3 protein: CATARDRVNEKLFF

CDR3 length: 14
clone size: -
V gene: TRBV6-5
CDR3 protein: CASKKRGGGYEQYF

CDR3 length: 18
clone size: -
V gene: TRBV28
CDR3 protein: CASSLVPGQGSGANVLTF

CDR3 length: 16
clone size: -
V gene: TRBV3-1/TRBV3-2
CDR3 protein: CASSQIVGRIYNEQFF

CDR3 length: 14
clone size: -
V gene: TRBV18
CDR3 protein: CASSAQGASGELFF

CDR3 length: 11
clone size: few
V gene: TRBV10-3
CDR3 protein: CAISPDTEQYF

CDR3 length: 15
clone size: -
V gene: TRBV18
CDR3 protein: CASSSRQANTGELFF

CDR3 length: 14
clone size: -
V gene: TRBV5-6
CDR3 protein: CASSPWGVFPEQYF

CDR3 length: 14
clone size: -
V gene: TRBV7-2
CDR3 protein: CASSLHGSSETQYF

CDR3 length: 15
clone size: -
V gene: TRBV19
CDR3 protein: CASSSTDYSNQPQHF

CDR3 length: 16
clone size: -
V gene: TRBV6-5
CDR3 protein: CASSYVGGGASYEQYF

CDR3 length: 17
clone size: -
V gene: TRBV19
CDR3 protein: CASRNGEYGDMNTEAFF